This T cell receptor (beta chain) was recorded in a study of early T cells in non-severe SARS-CoV-2 infection. Study-wide background: It was bulk RNA from unsorted whole blood that was sequenced, and the chains were unpaired.

TCRdb re-called the 5' RACE reads with MiXCR, one entry per CDR3 protein. The table includes fewer than 30,000 distinct CDR3 sequences, 4% to 5% detected once. This clonotype was detected ten times or more. The sample taken for sequencing was whole blood. The clonotype comes from an adult who was a healthcare worker with PCR-confirmed SARS-CoV-2 infection or an uninfected control (not recorded which).

The CDR3: CSATRTGDTDTQYF. Written as DNA, the CDR3 is TGCAGTGCGACGAGGACAGGGGACACAGATACGCAGTATTTT. The chain links TRBV20-1 to TRBJ2-3, with 9 bases that match TRBD1. Germline CDR1 reads DFQATT; CDR2 reads SNEGSKA (reference sequence). The CDR3 consists of 14 residues. Trimming removed 6 bases from V and 2 bases from J; junction bases left unmatched: 6.